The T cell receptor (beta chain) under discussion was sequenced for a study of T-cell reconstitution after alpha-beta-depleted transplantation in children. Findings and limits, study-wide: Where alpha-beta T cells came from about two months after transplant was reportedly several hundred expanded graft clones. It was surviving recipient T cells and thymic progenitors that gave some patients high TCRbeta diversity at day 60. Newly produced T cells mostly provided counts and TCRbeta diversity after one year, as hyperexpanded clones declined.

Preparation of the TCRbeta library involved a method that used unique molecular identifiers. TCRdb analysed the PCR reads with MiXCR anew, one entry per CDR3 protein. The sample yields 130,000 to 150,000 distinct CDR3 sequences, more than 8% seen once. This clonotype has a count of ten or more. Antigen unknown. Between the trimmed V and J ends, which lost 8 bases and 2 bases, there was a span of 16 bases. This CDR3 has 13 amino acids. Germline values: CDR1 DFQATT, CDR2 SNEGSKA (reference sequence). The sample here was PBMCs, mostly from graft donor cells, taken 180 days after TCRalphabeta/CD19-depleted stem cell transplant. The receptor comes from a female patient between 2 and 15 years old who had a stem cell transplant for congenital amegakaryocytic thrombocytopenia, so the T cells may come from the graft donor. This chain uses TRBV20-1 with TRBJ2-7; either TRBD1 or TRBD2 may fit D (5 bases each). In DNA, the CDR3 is TGCAGTCCCCGGGACGGAGGAACCTACGAGCAGTACTTC. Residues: CSPRDGGTYEQYF.